The TCR beta chain under discussion was sequenced for a study of neoadjuvant anti-PD-1 for oral cavity cancer. At the level of the study: Around day 43, patients without progression received a fourth nivolumab dose before surgery. Study-level findings and limits: Higher pretreatment blood Treg/Th17 ratios correlated with higher pretreatment blood and lower post-treatment tumor TCRbeta clonality. Only three patients per response group were TCR-analyzed; validation needed.

Analysis of PBMCs was direct, with no culture step. Repertoires were generated with immunoSEQ multiplex PCR, while TCRdb's copy carries only in-frame clones and drops some. The table lists approximately 15,000 clones, around 62% of them singletons. In its sample, this clone ranks as medium-sized. Its specificity is unknown. The TCR originated in a person aged 35-80 years with oral cavity squamous cell carcinoma. Sample: PBMCs, taken before nivolumab (anti-PD-1) treatment.

Written as DNA, the CDR3 is TGTGCCAGCAGCCCCTTGAGGCGGGGGACGAATGAGCAGTTCTTC. Amino acids: CASSPLRRGTNEQFF. The chain has TRBV7-9 and TRBJ2-1; TRBD2 matches at 7 bases. CDR1 SEHNR and CDR2 FQNEAQ come from the germline V gene (reference sequence). CDR3 length: 15 amino acids. Losses at the gene ends were 5 bases for V and 7 bases for J; bases not matched to a gene: 11. The full variable domain, rest sourced from reference TRBV7-9 and TRBJ2-1, is DTGVSQNPRHKITKRGQNVTFRCDPISEHNRLYWYRQTLGQGPEFLTYFQNEAQLEKSRLLSDRFSAERPKGSFSTLEIQRTEQGDSAMYLCASSPLRRGTNEQFFGPGTRLTVL.